This TCR beta chain is from a study of response to subunit inactivated influenza vaccine. Whole-study results and caveats: A suggestion made by the authors is that each seasonal influenza vaccination recruits few new T cells.

TCRdb analysed the RT-PCR reads with MiXCR anew, one entry per CDR3 protein. The sample records approximately 700,000 distinct CDR3 sequences, 15% to 19% being singletons. Of note for this clonotype: Antigen: not known.

The CDR3 sequence is 16 residues long. Trimming removed 2 bases from V and 4 bases from J, with 17 bases in between. CDR1 and CDR2 from the germline V gene are SQVTM and ANQGSEA. The receptor was isolated from a man aged 50-60 years who received an inactivated influenza vaccine. The sample consisted of PBMCs from blood, taken 11 to 12 days after vaccination. The rearrangement joins TRBV29-1 to TRBJ2-2; possible D gene TRBD1, 6 bases. The DNA for the CDR3 is TGCAGCGTTGAAACGGGTGGGGGCAAGGGCACCGGGGAGCTGTTTTTT. Its translation: CSVETGGGKGTGELFF.